This TCR beta chain was identified during a study of T cells in Graves' hyperthyroidism and ophthalmopathy. Findings and caveats of the study: Ophthalmopathy, which appeared later, was predicted by the model a median about 6 months before onset.

Researchers took RNA transcripts and amplified the TCR beta CDR3 regions from them. During a first-round RT-PCR of the TCR CDR3, the HTBI primer set was used. From the multiplex PCR reads, TCRdb called clonotypes with MiXCR, one entry per CDR3 protein. In the table there are 620,000 or so distinct CDR3 sequences, 14% of which are singletons. CDR1 and CDR2 from the germline V gene are SGHRS and YFSETQ. The CDR3 spans 14 residues. The V gene lost 0 bases and the J gene lost 4 bases, with 8 bases spanning the gap. Clinical symptoms, serum thyroxine, TRAb, thyroid ultrasound and orbital computed tomography informed diagnoses. This clonotype turned up a few times. The antigen is not known.

The sample consisted of blood. The TCR sequence derives from a woman aged 50 to 65 with Graves' ophthalmopathy. The V gene is TRBV5-1, the J gene TRBJ2-1, with D possibly called TRBD1 or TRBD2 (5 bases each). The CDR3 loop is CASSLGDPYNEQFF. In nucleotides, the CDR3 is TGCGCCAGCAGCTTGGGGGACCCGTACAATGAGCAGTTCTTC. Full variable domain (outside the CDR3, taken from reference TRBV5-1 and TRBJ2-1): KAGVTQTPRYLIKTRGQQVTLSCSPISGHRSVSWYQQTPGQGLQFLFEYFSETQRNKGNFPGRFSGRQFSNSRSEMNVSTLELGDSALYLCASSLGDPYNEQFFGPGTRLTVL.